These T cell receptor beta chains were read from a single sample in a study of T cell responses to AZD1222 COVID-19 vaccine. Using immunoSEQ multiplex PCR, the repertoire was profiled, and TCRdb retains in-frame clones only, with some absent. The sample carries about 92,000 clones, more than 75% recorded once. The starting material was peripheral blood, obtained on day 0 of AZD1222 vaccination. The receptors stem from an adult in good health. CDR3s include the opening cysteine and the closing phenylalanine or tryptophan. The order of the fields is V gene, J gene, D gene, clone size, CDR3 DNA, CDR3 protein. A D gene is named only where the DNA matches it firmly. Expanded clones are given a class, and other clones once, few, many or no size at all.

TRBV6-5,TRBJ2-1,.,.,TGTGCCAGCAGTCTATACAATGAGCAGTTCTTC,CASSLYNEQFF
TRBV30,TRBJ1-1,.,.,TGTGCCTGGAGCGTAGTATGGGGAGGCACTGAAGCTTTCTTT,CAWSVVWGGTEAFF
TRBV6-5,TRBJ2-2,.,.,TGTGCCAGCAGTTACGAGGGCAGCTCGAACACCGGGGAGCTGTTTTTT,CASSYEGSSNTGELFF
TRBV29-1,TRBJ2-7,.,.,TGCAGCGTTGGGGCTAGGGGGTCAGGTTCCTACGAGCAGTACTTC,CSVGARGSGSYEQYF
TRBV7-9,TRBJ2-7,.,.,TGTGCCAGCAGCTTATTAGGACCCTCCTACGAGCAGTACTTC,CASSLLGPSYEQYF
TRBV3-1/TRBV3-2,TRBJ1-2,.,once,TGTGCCAGCAGCCCGAACGATAGGAGCTATGGCTACACCTTC,CASSPNDRSYGYTF
TRBV3-1/TRBV3-2,TRBJ1-2,TRBD1,.,TGTGCCAGCAGCCCGGGACAGGGCGGCTACACCTTC,CASSPGQGGYTF
TRBV3-1/TRBV3-2,TRBJ1-4,.,.,TGTGCCAGCAGCCAATACGTTGGGACAGAAAAACTGTTTTTT,CASSQYVGTEKLFF
TRBV6-4,TRBJ2-2,.,once,TGTGCCAGCAGTGAACAGGGAGGCTCCTCCGGGGAGCTGTTTTTT,CASSEQGGSSGELFF
TRBV7-3,TRBJ2-2,.,.,TGTGCCAGCAGCTTATTCTCGACAGGGAACACCGGGGAGCTGTTTTTT,CASSLFSTGNTGELFF
TRBV19,TRBJ1-2,TRBD1,.,TGTGCCAGTAGAAACGGGCAGGGGGTTCGAGGCTACACCTTC,CASRNGQGVRGYTF
TRBV28,TRBJ1-4,TRBD1,.,TGTGCCAGTACGGACAGGGGCCCCTATGAAAAACTGTTTTTT,CASTDRGPYEKLFF
TRBV19,TRBJ1-1,TRBD1,.,TGTGCCAGTACGGTACAGGGGTACGCTGAAGCTTTCTTT,CASTVQGYAEAFF
TRBV19,TRBJ1-3,.,.,TGTGCCAGTAGTACTCACAGGGATCCTGGAAACACCATATATTTT,CASSTHRDPGNTIYF
TRBV18,TRBJ1-3,.,.,TGTGCCAGCTCACCCACGTTGGGAGGAGCCACTGGAAACACCATATATTTT,CASSPTLGGATGNTIYF
TRBV7-9,TRBJ1-1,TRBD1,.,TGTGCCAGCAGCTTAGAGTCGACAGGGGAGGCTTTCTTT,CASSLESTGEAFF
TRBV5-6,TRBJ1-4,.,.,TGTGCCAGCAGCTTGTGGGCAACTAATGAAAAACTGTTTTTT,CASSLWATNEKLFF
TRBV7-9,TRBJ2-7,TRBD1,.,TGTGCCAGCAGCCTGACAGGGCTCGAGCAGTACTTC,CASSLTGLEQYF
TRBV5-1,TRBJ2-2,.,.,TGCGCCAGCAGCACTAATCTAGCGTCGAACACCGGGGAGCTGTTTTTT,CASSTNLASNTGELFF
TRBV12-5,TRBJ1-3,.,.,TGTGCTAGTGGTTCGGACGGGAACACCATATATTTT,CASGSDGNTIYF
TRBV5-1,TRBJ1-5,.,.,TGCGCCAGCAGCTTGGTGGGGCCAAATAGCAATCAGCCCCAGCATTTT,CASSLVGPNSNQPQHF
TRBV19,TRBJ1-5,TRBD1,.,TGTGCCAGTAGGGGACAGGGCAATCAGCCCCAGCATTTT,CASRGQGNQPQHF
TRBV30,TRBJ2-1,TRBD1,.,TGTGCCTGGAGCCCGGACAGGACCAATGAGCAGTTCTTC,CAWSPDRTNEQFF
TRBV4-2,TRBJ2-5,.,.,TGTGCCAGCAGCCAAGATCCGGGAAGGGGGAGAGAGACCCAGTACTTC,CASSQDPGRGRETQYF
TRBV3-1/TRBV3-2,TRBJ2-1,TRBD2,.,TGTGCCAGCAGTAACACGGAGACTAGCGGGGGGAAAGGGCAGTTCTTC,CASSNTETSGGKGQFF
TRBV3-1/TRBV3-2,TRBJ2-1,.,.,TGTGCCAGCAGCCACCTTGGGGGATCCCACAATGAGCAGTTCTTC,CASSHLGGSHNEQFF
TRBV29-1,TRBJ2-2,.,few,TGCAGCGTTGAAGTCGGGGGACGTACCGGGGAGCTGTTTTTT,CSVEVGGRTGELFF
TRBV9,TRBJ2-7,.,.,TGTGCCAGCAGCGTAGTGGAGACGACGCCCGCCTACGAGCAGTACTTC,CASSVVETTPAYEQYF
TRBV12-3/TRBV12-4,TRBJ1-1,.,.,TGTGCCAGCAGTTTAGCAGGGGGAACTGAAGCTTTCTTT,CASSLAGGTEAFF
TRBV6-2/TRBV6-3,TRBJ2-7,.,.,TGTGCCAGCAGTCGTTCCGGGACAAGAGCCTACGAGCAGTACTTC,CASSRSGTRAYEQYF
TRBV10-3,TRBJ1-1,TRBD1,.,TGTGCCATCAGCCCTACCGGGACAGGGGTTACCACTGAAGCTTTCTTT,CAISPTGTGVTTEAFF
TRBV2,TRBJ2-7,TRBD1,.,TGTGCCAGCAGAACGGGACAGGGGGTCTACGAGCAGTACTTC,CASRTGQGVYEQYF
TRBV5-1,TRBJ1-1,.,.,TGCGCCAGCAGCGTAACAGGGATGAACACTGAAGCTTTCTTT,CASSVTGMNTEAFF
TRBV5-1,TRBJ2-5,TRBD1,.,TGCGCCAGCAGCCCGGGACAGGGGGCAGGGGAGACCCAGTACTTC,CASSPGQGAGETQYF
TRBV19,TRBJ2-7,.,.,TGTGCCAGTAGTACCCAAAAGTACCCCGGGACCGGAAGGGACGAGCAGTACTTC,CASSTQKYPGTGRDEQYF
TRBV27,TRBJ2-7,TRBD1,.,TGTGCCAGCAGTCCCCGGGACAGGGGAAGGTACGAGCAGTACTTC,CASSPRDRGRYEQYF
TRBV3-1/TRBV3-2,TRBJ2-3,.,.,TGTGCCAGCAGCCCCGGGAAGCGGGGCACAGATACGCAGTATTTT,CASSPGKRGTDTQYF
TRBV5-1,TRBJ1-2,.,.,TGCGCCAGCAGCTTGGGGCCGATTGGAGCTGGCTATGGCTACACCTTC,CASSLGPIGAGYGYTF
TRBV11-2,TRBJ2-3,TRBD1,.,TGTGCCAGCAGCTTAGGGGGACAGCGCACAGATACGCAGTATTTT,CASSLGGQRTDTQYF
TRBV9,TRBJ1-2,TRBD1,once,TGTGCCAGCAGCAAGGGGACAGGAGCTCTTGGCTACACCTTC,CASSKGTGALGYTF
TRBV4-2,TRBJ2-7,.,.,TGTGCCAGCAGCCCCGGTGGGGGCTCCTACGAGCAGTACTTC,CASSPGGGSYEQYF
TRBV5-4,TRBJ1-2,TRBD1,.,TGTGCCAGCAGCTCCAAGGGGGCGCAGGTTGGCTACACCTTC,CASSSKGAQVGYTF
TRBV25-1,TRBJ2-7,.,.,TGTGCCAGCCAGGGAGCCTACGAGCAGTACTTC,CASQGAYEQYF
TRBV5-1,TRBJ2-3,TRBD2,.,TGCGCCAGCAGCTCGGGGGGGCCGAAAGATACGCAGTATTTT,CASSSGGPKDTQYF